A selection of T cell receptor beta chains follows, all from one sample in a study of T cells in Graves' hyperthyroidism and ophthalmopathy. TCRdb processed the multiplex PCR reads anew with MiXCR; each CDR3 protein has one entry. The sample has hundreds of thousands of distinct CDR3 sequences, around a quarter seen once; the top ten hold approximately 25%. Material for sequencing was blood. These receptors were collected from a man aged 35 to 55 with Graves' hyperthyroidism that later progressed to Graves' ophthalmopathy. Each CDR3 is given with its conserved first and last residue. D genes are given only for firm matches. Rows may omit the clone size; those that give it use once, few, many or a size class.

D	size	V	J	CDR3	DNA
.	many	TRBV3-1	TRBJ2-5	CASSAGTRETQYF	TGTGCCAGCAGCGCCGGGACAAGGGAGACCCAGTACTTC
.	many	TRBV10-3	TRBJ2-5	CAISGSRETQYF	TGTGCCATCAGCGGGAGTCGCGAGACCCAGTACTTC
.	many	TRBV6-1	TRBJ1-1	CASSEWNTEAFF	TGTGCCAGCAGTGAATGGAACACTGAAGCTTTCTTT
.	many	TRBV11-1	TRBJ1-1	CASSLDGRLVGENTEAFF	TGTGCCAGCAGCTTAGACGGCCGCCTCGTGGGAGAGAACACTGAAGCTTTCTTT
.	many	TRBV5-1	TRBJ1-2	CASGRGEDGYTF	TGCGCCAGCGGCAGGGGAGAAGATGGCTACACCTTC
.	.	TRBV12-3/TRBV12-4	TRBJ2-7	CASSYRDSGEQYF	TGTGCCAGCAGTTACCGGGACTCAGGAGAGCAGTACTTC
.	many	TRBV18	TRBJ1-5	CASSPSQGIQPQHF	TGTGCCAGCTCACCATCTCAGGGGATTCAGCCCCAGCATTTT
.	.	TRBV15	TRBJ1-2	CATSRDLHYGYTF	TGTGCCACCAGCAGAGATTTACACTATGGCTACACCTTC
TRBD1	.	TRBV18	TRBJ1-1	CASSPRDRTNTEAFF	TGTGCCAGCTCACCGAGGGACAGAACGAACACTGAAGCTTTCTTT
.	.	TRBV12-3/TRBV12-4	TRBJ2-7	CASSFPPMGQGDEQYF	TGTGCCAGCAGTTTTCCGCCAATGGGTCAGGGCGACGAGCAGTACTTC
TRBD2	many	TRBV24-1	TRBJ2-5	CATSDLPGGGQETQYF	TGTGCCACCAGTGATTTGCCGGGAGGGGGCCAAGAGACCCAGTACTTC
TRBD2	many	TRBV20-1	TRBJ2-2	CSARGRGRATGELFF	TGCAGTGCCCGGGGGCGCGGGAGGGCCACCGGGGAGCTGTTTTTT
.	many	TRBV6-2/TRBV6-3	TRBJ2-2	CASSYQRNTGELFF	TGTGCCAGCAGTTACCAGCGAAACACCGGGGAGCTGTTTTTT
.	.	TRBV24-1	TRBJ1-1	CATSDLSADEAFF	TGTGCCACCAGTGATTTAAGCGCAGACGAAGCTTTCTTT
.	once	TRBV12-3/TRBV12-4	TRBJ1-5	CASSPHLMNQPQHF	TGTGCCAGCAGTCCGCACCTTATGAATCAGCCCCAGCATTTT
.	many	TRBV9	TRBJ1-2	CASSVRDDRGYTF	TGTGCCAGCAGCGTCCGGGACGACCGGGGCTACACCTTC
.	many	TRBV6-1	TRBJ1-1	CASSKAPPEAEAFF	TGTGCCAGCAGTAAGGCTCCCCCAGAGGCTGAAGCTTTCTTT
.	many	TRBV12-3/TRBV12-4	TRBJ1-2	CASSSYDRYGYTF	TGTGCCAGCAGTAGCTACGACAGATATGGCTACACCTTC
.	many	TRBV5-1	TRBJ2-7	CASSLTTGPYEEQYF	TGCGCCAGCAGCCTGACGACAGGACCCTACGAGGAGCAGTACTTC
.	.	TRBV6-1	TRBJ2-5	CASRRELAVLETQYF	TGTGCCAGCAGGAGGGAACTAGCAGTGCTCGAGACCCAGTACTTC
.	.	TRBV6-1	TRBJ2-7	CASSELVHTEQYF	TGTGCCAGCAGTGAATTAGTCCACACCGAGCAGTACTTC
.	.	TRBV28	TRBJ1-1	CASSTPIRGDSTEAFF	TGTGCCAGCAGTACACCAATCAGGGGAGATAGCACTGAAGCTTTCTTT
TRBD2	.	TRBV6-2/TRBV6-3	TRBJ2-7	CASSSSGRPWEQYF	TGTGCCAGCAGTTCTAGCGGGAGACCCTGGGAGCAGTACTTC
.	.	TRBV6-2/TRBV6-3	TRBJ2-7	CASSYLPPGTWGTYEQYF	TGTGCCAGCAGTTACCTCCCCCCCGGGACCTGGGGGACCTACGAGCAGTACTTC
.	many	TRBV24-1	TRBJ1-5	CATSDTGRGNQPQHF	TGTGCCACCAGTGATACTGGCAGGGGAAATCAGCCCCAGCATTTT
.	many	TRBV24-1	TRBJ2-7	CATSDPDSIEEYF	TGTGCCACCAGTGATCCTGACAGTATAGAGGAGTACTTC